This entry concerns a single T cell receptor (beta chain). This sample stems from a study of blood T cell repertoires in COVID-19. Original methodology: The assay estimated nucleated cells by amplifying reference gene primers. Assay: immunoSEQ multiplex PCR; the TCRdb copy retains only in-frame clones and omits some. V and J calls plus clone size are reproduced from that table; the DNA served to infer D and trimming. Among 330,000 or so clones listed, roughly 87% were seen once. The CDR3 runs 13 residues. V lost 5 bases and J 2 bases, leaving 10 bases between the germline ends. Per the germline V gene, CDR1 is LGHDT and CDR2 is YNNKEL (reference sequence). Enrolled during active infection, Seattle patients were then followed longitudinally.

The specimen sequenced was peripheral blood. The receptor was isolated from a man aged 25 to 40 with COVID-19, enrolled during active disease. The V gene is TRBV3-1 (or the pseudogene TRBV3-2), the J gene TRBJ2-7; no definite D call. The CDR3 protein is CASSSRAPYEQYF. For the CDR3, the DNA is TGTGCCAGCAGCAGTCGCGCCCCCTACGAGCAGTACTTC.